What follows are 30 T cell receptor beta chains derived from one specimen sequenced in a study of blood T cells in healthy people across ages. Sample-barcoded 5' priming and a J-beta primer mix drove a second PCR of roughly 7 to 11 cycles. TCRdb reprocessed the 5' RACE reads with MiXCR, giving one entry per CDR3 protein. The top ten hold roughly a third of the sample, which has fewer than 900,000 distinct CDR3 sequences, 49% seen once. The sequencing sample was made of blood. The receptors were gathered from a woman aged 60-75 years in good health.

This clonotype was observed a few times. V is TRBV28 and J is TRBJ2-1, with D perhaps matching TRBD2 (6 bases). V was clipped by 10 bases and J by 0 bases, with 16 bases between them. Germline V CDR1 and CDR2: MDHEN, SYDVKM. The CDR3 is 15 residues long. CDR3 DNA: TGTGCCAACCCATCAAAGGAGGGCTCCTACAATGAGCAGTTCTTC. Translated: CANPSKEGSYNEQFF.

Turning to this clonotype: A read error may be the cause here, since a much bigger clone is one base away. The V gene is TRBV29-1, the J gene TRBJ1-2; TRBD1 might be the D (6 bases). The CDR3 totals 15 residues. Germline V gene data show CDR1 as SQVTM and CDR2 as ANQGSEA. The CDR3 loop is CSVEPAGAQGRGYIF. CDR3 coding DNA: TGCAGCGTTGAACCCGCAGGGGCTCAGGGTCGCGGCTACATCTTC.

V gene TRBV20-1 combines with J gene TRBJ2-7; TRBD2 matches 8 bases. After removal of 1 base from V and 1 base from J, the junction contained 6 bases not matched to a gene. This CDR3 contains 15 residues. Germline loops: CDR1 DFQATT, CDR2 SNEGSKA (reference sequence). CDR3 in DNA: TGCAGTGCTAGAGGCCCTAGCGGGTCGTCCTACGAGCAGTACTTC. Its translation is CSARGPSGSSYEQYF.

J is TRBJ1-2 and V is TRBV3-1; D gene uncertain. The CDR3 has 11 amino acids. CDR1 LGHDT and CDR2 YNNKEL come from the germline V gene (reference sequence). With 1 base removed from V and 8 bases from J, the gap between germline ends came to 5 bases. Written as DNA, the CDR3 is TGTGCCAGCAGCCAAGCGGGGGGCTACACCTTC. Encoded protein: CASSQAGGYTF.

This clonotype was seen more than once but under ten times. V usage is TRBV27 and J usage is TRBJ2-3, with D tentatively TRBD1 or TRBD2 (6 bases each). Germline CDR1 reads MNHEY; CDR2 reads SMNVEV (reference sequence). V shed 1 base and J shed 0 bases, with 8 bases lying between them. The CDR3 loop spans 15 amino acids. DNA of the CDR3: TGTGCCAGCAGTTTATGGGGGGCTAGCACAGATACGCAGTATTTT. This translates into CASSLWGASTDTQYF.

This clonotype showed up just once. This sequence joins TRBV2 and TRBJ1-2; 8 nucleotides line up with TRBD1. Trimming cost V 3 bases and J 5 bases; bases outside gene matches: 2. CDR3 length: 13 residues. Germline CDR1 reads SNHLY; CDR2 reads FYNNEI. The CDR3 is CASSDGQGYGYTF. The CDR3 DNA sequence: TGTGCCAGCAGTGATGGACAGGGATATGGCTACACCTTC.

This clonotype was detected a few times. This chain uses TRBV24-1 with TRBJ1-5, with a tentative D call TRBD1 (5 bases). V lost 4 bases and J lost 7, with 19 bases in between. Germline CDR1 reads KGHDR; CDR2 reads SFDVKD. The CDR3 is 16 residues long. The CDR3 DNA reads as TGTGCCACCAGTGAAAGCACCGGGGCCTGGGGGCAGCCCCAGCATTTT. It is translated as CATSESTGAWGQPQHF.

V usage is TRBV15 and J usage is TRBJ1-4, with 7 bases aligning to TRBD1. This CDR3 region has 14 residues. The ends lost 5 bases at V and 3 bases at J; junction bases unmatched: 3. Germline loops: CDR1 LNHNV, CDR2 YYDKDF (reference sequence). The CDR3 protein is CATSPGTANEKLFF. CDR3 coding DNA: TGTGCCACCAGCCCCGGGACAGCTAATGAAAAACTGTTTTTT.

This sequence joins TRBV14 and TRBJ1-1; 8 bases are shared with TRBD1. V dropped 1 base and J dropped 0; count of bases not matched to a gene: 4. Germline values: CDR1 SGHDN, CDR2 FVKESK. The length of the CDR3 is 16 residues. The CDR3 region is CASSQAGGSMNTEAFF. CDR3 coding DNA: TGTGCCAGCAGCCAAGCAGGGGGCTCAATGAACACTGAAGCTTTCTTT.

The rearrangement links TRBV4-1 to TRBJ2-1; unclear D gene. CDR3 length: 15 residues. V was clipped by 1 base and J by 10 bases, with 17 bases between them. The germline V gene encodes CDR1 MGHRA and CDR2 YSYEKL. CDR3 sequence: CASSQVGPSRREQFF. The CDR3 nucleotides read TGCGCCAGCAGCCAAGTTGGACCTTCACGGCGGGAGCAGTTCTTC.

The chain employs TRBV7-3 and TRBJ2-7; TRBD1 matches at 9 bases. Germline V gives CDR1 SGHTA, CDR2 FQGTGA. V lost 4 bases to trimming and J lost 2 bases; unmatched junction nucleotides: 3. The CDR3 loop spans 14 amino acids. CDR3 bases: TGTGCCAGCAGCTATCGACAGGGGGCCTACGAGCAGTACTTC. Translating gives CASSYRQGAYEQYF.

The chain couples TRBV27 to TRBJ2-7; TRBD1 aligns across 7 bases. With V trimmed by 5 bases and J by 3 bases, 7 bases remained unmatched. Germline CDR1 and CDR2: MNHEY and SMNVEV (reference sequence). There are 14 residues in the CDR3. Here the CDR3 reads CASSVYAGGYEQYF. CDR3 in DNA: TGTGCCAGCAGTGTATACGCAGGGGGCTACGAGCAGTACTTC.

This chain joins TRBV9 and TRBJ2-3; 7 nucleotides match TRBD1. The CDR3 contains 16 residues. The J segment lost 1 base and the V segment lost 0 bases, leaving 5 bases of the junction unmatched. Per germline, CDR1 SGDLS and CDR2 YYNGEE. The CDR3 reads CASSVGYGTGTDTQYF. The CDR3 DNA sequence: TGTGCCAGCAGCGTAGGTTACGGGACAGGCACAGATACGCAGTATTTT.

The chain has TRBV7-2 and TRBJ1-1; the D is unclear. The CDR3 extends over 13 amino acids. Per germline, CDR1 SGHTA and CDR2 FQGNSA. Deletions cut 1 base from V and 3 bases from J, with 6 bases between. The chain's CDR3 is CASSLGRYTEAFF. The CDR3 nucleotides are TGTGCCAGCAGCTTAGGCCGGTACACTGAAGCTTTCTTT.

The V and J genes are TRBV7-8 and TRBJ2-5, with TRBD1 identical over 7 bases. This CDR3 has 13 amino acids. CDR1 SGHVS and CDR2 FQNEAQ come from the germline V gene. V was clipped by 5 bases and J by 12 bases; unmatched bases: 12. The CDR3 sequence is CASSPGTASREYF. The CDR3 DNA sequence: TGTGCCAGCAGCCCCGGGACAGCCTCTCGGGAGTACTTC.

This clonotype has more than one count but fewer than ten. J is TRBJ2-4 and V is TRBV13; 9 bases are shared with TRBD1. The germline CDR1 and CDR2 sequences are PRHDT and FYEKMQ (reference sequence). The V and J ends lost 0 bases and 9 bases, in that order; junction bases with no gene match: 3. This CDR3 spans 14 amino acids. This CDR3 is CASSLGTGGLIQYF. For the CDR3, the DNA is TGTGCCAGCAGCTTAGGGACAGGGGGTCTCATTCAGTACTTC.

The chain has TRBV6-2 or TRBV6-3 and TRBJ2-7; 7 bases line up with TRBD2. The V gene end was trimmed by 7 bases and the J gene end by 7 bases; junction bases not matched to a gene: 10. The CDR3 extends over 13 amino acids. Germline-derived CDR1 and CDR2 are MNHEY and SVGEGT. The CDR3 nucleotides are TGTGCCAGCACCCCAAGCGGGAACCGTGAGCAGTACTTC. It is translated as CASTPSGNREQYF.

The V call is TRBV2, the J call TRBJ2-3; tentatively, D is TRBD1 (6 bases). The V and J ends lost 3 bases and 0 bases respectively, with 13 bases between them. The V gene's germline CDR1 is SNHLY and CDR2 FYNNEI. The CDR3 has 16 residues. Here the CDR3 reads CASSESGDPSTDTQYF. As DNA, the CDR3 is TGTGCCAGCAGTGAGTCAGGGGACCCTAGCACAGATACGCAGTATTTT.

The gene calls are TRBV7-9 and TRBJ2-7, with TRBD1 matching over 9 bases. This CDR3 spans 15 amino acids. V lost 4 bases, J lost 7 bases, and 11 bases stayed unmatched. CDR1 and CDR2 from the germline V gene are SEHNR and FQNEAQ (reference sequence). The CDR3 spells CASSSRDRVNNEQYF. The CDR3 coding sequence is TGTGCCAGCAGCTCCCGGGACAGGGTCAACAATGAGCAGTACTTC.

In this sample, this clonotype turned up a few times. The genes are TRBV28 and TRBJ2-7, with D perhaps TRBD1 (5 bases). The DNA end is more similar to TRBJ2-4, so the J call may be wrong. CDR1 is MDHEN and CDR2 is SYDVKM in the germline V gene. The CDR3 is made up of 16 amino acids. CDR3 bases: TGTGCCAGCAGTTTATGGGGGCAGGGAAGGGCTAACATTCAGTACTTC. Translated: CASSLWGQGRANIQYF.

About this clonotype itself: At one of its ends the junction is not consistent with the germline gene, which may arise from a read error. The chain employs TRBV5-1 and TRBJ2-1, with 10 nucleotides matching TRBD2. CDR3 length equals 14 residues. Germline V CDR1 and CDR2: SGHRS, YFSETQ. CDR3 region: CVSSGGLAYNEQFF. In DNA form, the CDR3 reads TGCGTCAGCAGCGGGGGACTAGCGTACAATGAGCAGTTCTTC. Variable domain in full (rest from reference TRBV5-1 and TRBJ2-1): KAGVTQTPRYLIKTRGQQVTLSCSPISGHRSVSWYQQTPGQGLQFLFEYFSETQRNKGNFPGRFSGRQFSNSRSEMNVSTLELGDSALYLCVSSGGLAYNEQFFGPGTRLTVL.

This clonotype was observed a few times. The chain employs TRBV4-3 and TRBJ2-7; TRBD2 is a possible D gene (5 bases). CDR1 LGHNA and CDR2 YSLEER come from the germline V gene. The CDR3 consists of 15 residues. Trimming shortened V by 1 base and J by 2 bases, and 12 bases separated the two germline ends. The CDR3 DNA follows: TGCGCCAGCAGCCAAGCCAGCGGACCTACCTACGAGCAGTACTTC. It encodes CASSQASGPTYEQYF.

A word on this clonotype: Being one base from a much bigger clone, this may be a read error. The chain employs TRBV5-1 and TRBJ1-2; possibly TRBD1 for D (5 bases). This CDR3 is built from 14 residues. Between the trimmed V and J ends, which lost 0 bases and 7 bases, there was a span of 13 bases. Germline-derived CDR1 and CDR2 are SGHRS and YFSETQ. The CDR3 is CASSLDRRIGGYTF. CDR3 sequence (DNA): TGCGCCAGCAGCTTGGACAGGCGCATAGGTGGCTACACCTTC.

V and J are TRBV7-2 and TRBJ2-4; no firm D call. This CDR3 region has 14 residues. Germline CDR1 is SGHTA and CDR2 is FQGNSA. The V end was cut by 6 bases, the J end by 6 bases, with 15 bases between. The CDR3 DNA follows: TGTGCCAGCAGTCTCCGTGGGCTGGCAAACATTCAGTACTTC. As protein: CASSLRGLANIQYF.

The V call is TRBV6-2 or TRBV6-3, the J call TRBJ2-5; 9 nucleotides agree with TRBD2. CDR1 is MNHEY and CDR2 is SVGEGT in the germline V gene. There are 16 residues in the CDR3. V shed 4 bases, J shed 1 base, and the junction held 7 bases outside the gene matches. CDR3 region: CASSWLAGAAQETQYF. The CDR3 bases are TGTGCCAGCAGTTGGTTAGCGGGAGCGGCCCAAGAGACCCAGTACTTC.

The chain joins TRBV3-1 to TRBJ2-1; possibly TRBD2 for D (6 bases). CDR3 length equals 16 residues. Trimming removed 7 bases from V and 0 bases from J, with 16 bases in between. Looked up from germline, CDR1 is LGHDT and CDR2 is YNNKEL (reference sequence). The CDR3 DNA follows: TGTGCCAGCACCTCGCTAGCGAGAACCTCCTACAATGAGCAGTTCTTC. Protein product: CASTSLARTSYNEQFF.

The chain carries TRBV6-6 and TRBJ1-2; 8 bases map to TRBD1. The CDR3 loop spans 15 amino acids. Looked up from germline, CDR1 is MNHNY and CDR2 is SVGAGI (reference sequence). The ends lost 0 bases at V and 0 bases at J; junction bases unmatched: 0. Written as DNA, the CDR3 is TGTGCCAGCAGTTACTCGGGACAGGCTAACTATGGCTACACCTTC. Protein: CASSYSGQANYGYTF.

The rearrangement joins TRBV5-4 to TRBJ1-1; tentatively, D is TRBD1 (5 bases). Germline V gene lookup returns CDR1 SGHNT and CDR2 YYREEE (reference sequence). The CDR3 is 15 residues long. V dropped 1 base and J dropped 0 bases, with 10 bases sitting between them. The CDR3 coding sequence is TGTGCCAGCAGCTTGACCGGGGCGGTGAACACTGAAGCTTTCTTT. It codes for CASSLTGAVNTEAFF.

The rearrangement links TRBV20-1 to TRBJ2-7, with 9 bases identical to TRBD2. The CDR3 covers 14 residues. From germline, CDR1 is DFQATT and CDR2 SNEGSKA (reference sequence). Trimming at V came to 3 bases and at J to 7 bases, leaving 10 bases not matched to a gene. The CDR3 region is CSARDSGSVYEQYF. The CDR3 DNA reads TGCAGTGCTAGGGATAGCGGGAGTGTCTATGAGCAGTACTTC.

This chain links TRBV9 with TRBJ2-1, with 8 bases aligning to TRBD1. The CDR3 extends over 14 amino acids. Per the germline V gene, CDR1 is SGDLS and CDR2 is YYNGEE. Trimming at V came to 4 bases and at J to 7 bases, leaving 7 bases not matched to a gene. The CDR3: CASSHRTGPNEQFF. CDR3 DNA: TGTGCCAGCAGCCATAGGACAGGGCCAAATGAGCAGTTCTTC. Supplemented by reference TRBV9 and TRBJ2-1, the full variable domain reads DSGVTQTPKHLITATGQRVTLRCSPRSGDLSVYWYQQSLDQGLQFLIQYYNGEERAKGNILERFSAQQFPDLHSELNLSSLELGDSALYFCASSHRTGPNEQFFGPGTRLTVL.